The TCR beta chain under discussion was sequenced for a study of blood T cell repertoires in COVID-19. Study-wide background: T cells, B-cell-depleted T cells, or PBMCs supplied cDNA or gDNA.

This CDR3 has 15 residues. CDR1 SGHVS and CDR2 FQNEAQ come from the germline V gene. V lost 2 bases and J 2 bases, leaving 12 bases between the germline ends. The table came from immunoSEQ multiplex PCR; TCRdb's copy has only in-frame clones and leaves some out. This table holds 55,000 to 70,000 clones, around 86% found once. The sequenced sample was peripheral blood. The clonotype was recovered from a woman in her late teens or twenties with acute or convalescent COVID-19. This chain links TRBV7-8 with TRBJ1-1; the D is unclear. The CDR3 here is CASSLIPGPNTEAFF. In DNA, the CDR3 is TGTGCCAGCAGCTTAATCCCTGGCCCTAACACTGAAGCTTTCTTT.